This entry lists 9 T cell receptor beta chains sequenced from one sample in a study of CD8 T cells in ankylosing spondylitis. TCRdb re-analysed the 5' RACE reads in MiXCR, keeping a single row per CDR3 protein. The sample has 200,000 or so distinct CDR3 sequences; 15% to 20% are singletons. The sequenced sample was blood, either unsorted or a sorted T cell fraction (not recorded which). The origin of the receptors is a male donor aged 5 to 30 with ankylosing spondylitis or in good health (not recorded which).

This clonotype was counted at least ten times. This CDR3 is CASSFPGQSANTGELFF. CDR3 DNA sequence: TGTGCCAGCAGCTTTCCGGGACAGTCGGCGAACACCGGGGAGCTGTTTTTT. The gene calls are TRBV9 and TRBJ2-2; the match to TRBD1 covers 7 bases. Germline CDR1 is SGDLS and CDR2 is YYNGEE. This CDR3 is 17 amino acids long. With V trimmed by 4 bases and J by 0 bases, 9 bases remained unmatched.

This clonotype was observed many times. The J gene is TRBJ1-2, the V gene TRBV12-3 or TRBV12-4; D is unresolved. Deletions cut 5 bases from V and 8 bases from J, with 21 bases between. This CDR3 region has 15 residues. CDR3: CASSLRANNVAGYTF. CDR3 DNA sequence: TGTGCCAGCAGTCTCCGGGCTAATAACGTCGCGGGCTACACCTTC.

The table lists this clonotype with a few counts. The chain couples TRBV11-2 to TRBJ2-1; 9 nucleotides align to TRBD2. Germline V lookup: CDR1 SGHAT, CDR2 FQNNGV. This CDR3 spans 14 amino acids. Trimming removed 7 bases from V and 8 bases from J; junction bases left unmatched: 9. The CDR3 protein is CASNTGLASDEQFF. The DNA for the CDR3 is TGTGCCAGCAATACGGGACTAGCTAGCGATGAGCAGTTCTTC.

This clonotype was observed many times. The CDR3 region has the DNA TGTGCCAGCACAGTTGGAGCCTACAATCAGCCCCAGCATTTT. This translates into CASTVGAYNQPQHF. The chain is built from TRBV28 and TRBJ1-5; no definite D call. Trimming removed 7 bases at V and 3 bases at J, with 13 bases between. The CDR3 is 14 amino acids. Germline lookup yields CDR1 MDHEN and CDR2 SYDVKM.

In its sample, this clonotype was seen many times. The rearrangement links TRBV20-1 to TRBJ1-1; possibly TRBD1 for D (5 bases). The V end was cut by 6 bases, the J end by 2 bases, with 16 bases between. CDR3 length equals 14 residues. Germline V gene data show CDR1 as DFQATT and CDR2 as SNEGSKA (reference sequence). This chain's CDR3 is CSANVGGVNTEAFF. The CDR3 DNA reads TGCAGTGCCAACGTCGGGGGGGTTAACACTGAAGCTTTCTTT.

The table lists this clonotype with a few counts. This rearrangement joins TRBV11-1 to TRBJ2-1; tentative D call: TRBD1 (6 bases). From germline, CDR1 is SGHAT and CDR2 FQDESV (reference sequence). This CDR3 is 15 amino acids long. Trimming cost V 9 bases and J 0 bases, with 15 bases left between them. This CDR3 is CASTLAGASYNEQFF. The CDR3 DNA reads as TGTGCCAGTACCCTAGCAGGGGCCTCCTACAATGAGCAGTTCTTC.

Many counts were recorded for this clonotype. V gene TRBV11-1 combines with J gene TRBJ1-1, with unresolved D. In germline, CDR1 is SGHAT, CDR2 FQDESV (reference sequence). V was pared by 4 bases and J by 0 bases, with 9 bases between. CDR3 size: 14 residues. CDR3 sequence: CASSSRLMNTEAFF. In DNA, the CDR3 is TGTGCCAGCAGCTCCCGACTGATGAACACTGAAGCTTTCTTT.

This clonotype was seen at least ten times. The chain recombines TRBV5-1 with TRBJ1-2; D possibly corresponds to TRBD1 (5 bases). The CDR3 extends over 15 amino acids. Deletions cut 3 bases from V and 6 bases from J, with 18 bases between. From germline, CDR1 is SGHRS and CDR2 YFSETQ. This CDR3 reads CASSSGGTPPDGYTF. Written as DNA, the CDR3 is TGCGCCAGCAGCTCTGGCGGGACGCCGCCAGATGGCTACACCTTC.

This clonotype was seen many times. The V call is TRBV7-2, the J call TRBJ2-3; D is unclear. This CDR3 is built from 16 residues. V was trimmed by 6 bases and J by 0 bases, leaving 16 bases between them. Per the germline V gene, CDR1 is SGHTA and CDR2 is FQGNSA. In DNA form, the CDR3 reads TGTGCCAGCAGTCCAAAGTTCGGTCTTAGCACAGATACGCAGTATTTT. Translated, it gives CASSPKFGLSTDTQYF.